The source of this TCR beta chain is a study of low-dose radiotherapy and immunotherapy resistance in tumors. Described time point: before trial treatment. V was clipped by 3 bases and J by 7 bases, with 13 bases between them. This CDR3 is built from 15 residues. Germline V gene sequence: CDR1 KGHSH, CDR2 LQKENI. The sample holds many counts of this clonotype. TRAV- and TRBV-specific primers primed first-strand cDNA, covering alpha and beta chains. The authors amplified TCRs for about 20 PCR cycles with a constant-region primer and a V-primer adapter. TCRdb re-called the reads through MiXCR, storing one row per CDR3 protein. The repertoire holds 55,000 to 80,000 distinct CDR3 sequences, with 26% as singletons.

Sample: PBMCs, taken before treatment. This receptor was taken from a male donor with rectosigmoid adenocarcinoma. J is TRBJ1-6 and V is TRBV18; the D gene is possibly TRBD1 (6 bases). CDR3 residues: CASSPQGQVNSPLHF. The CDR3, as DNA: TGTGCCAGCTCACCTCAGGGGCAAGTCAATTCACCCCTCCACTTT.